A single sample is the source of the 21 T cell receptor beta chains below, sequenced in a study of blood T cells in healthy people across ages. The authors ran a second PCR of about 7 to 11 cycles using a sample-barcoded 5' primer and a J-beta primer mix. TCRdb re-derived calls from the 5' RACE reads in MiXCR, one entry per CDR3 protein. The data contain hundreds of thousands of distinct CDR3 sequences, around 21% of them singletons. The sequencing input was blood. These receptors originate from a man between 65 and 80 years old in good health.

The rearrangement links TRBV5-1 to TRBJ2-2, with D possibly called TRBD1 or TRBD2 (6 bases each). V lost 0 bases and J 4 bases, leaving 10 bases between the germline ends. The CDR3 has 15 residues. Germline-derived CDR1 and CDR2 are SGHRS and YFSETQ. In nucleotides, the CDR3 is TGCGCCAGCAGCTTGGAGGGGGGATCCACCGGGGAGCTGTTTTTT. Its protein product is CASSLEGGSTGELFF.

The V call is TRBV18, the J call TRBJ1-4; D remains unclear. The germline gives CDR1 KGHSH, CDR2 LQKENI. Trimming removed 5 bases at V and 8 bases at J, with 24 bases between. This CDR3 has 17 residues. The DNA for the CDR3 is TGTGCCAGCTCAGCGTCCGGGATAACAAGAAGCCTGGAAAAACTGTTTTTT. Translating gives CASSASGITRSLEKLFF.

This clonotype has more than one count but fewer than ten. The chain combines TRBV20-1 with TRBJ1-1; maybe TRBD1 (6 bases). The CDR3 spans 14 residues. Germline V CDR1 and CDR2: DFQATT, SNEGSKA (reference sequence). The V end was cut by 2 bases, the J end by 1 base, with 11 bases between. The CDR3 spells CSARWGARNTEAFF. The CDR3 DNA reads TGCAGTGCTAGATGGGGGGCGAGGAACACTGAAGCTTTCTTT.

Many counts were recorded for this clonotype. The gene calls are TRBV27 and TRBJ2-1; possibly TRBD1 for D (5 bases). The CDR3 spans 15 residues. Trimming removed 4 bases from V and 1 base from J, with 11 bases in between. In germline, CDR1 is MNHEY, CDR2 SMNVEV (reference sequence). The CDR3 is CASSSPSGSYNEQFF. The CDR3, as DNA: TGTGCCAGCAGTTCTCCTTCAGGGTCCTACAATGAGCAGTTCTTC.

This clonotype has more than one count but fewer than ten. The J gene is TRBJ2-2, the V gene TRBV5-1, with 7 bases fitting TRBD2. Germline trimming cut 0 bases from V and 4 bases from J; bases unmatched to any gene: 6. The CDR3 runs to 16 residues. Germline V CDR1 and CDR2: SGHRS, YFSETQ. CDR3 in amino acids: CASSLGASGSTGELFF. CDR3 coding DNA: TGCGCCAGCAGCTTGGGGGCTAGCGGATCCACCGGGGAGCTGTTTTTT.

This sequence joins TRBV25-1 and TRBJ1-4, with D perhaps TRBD1 (6 bases). Trimming stripped 5 bases from V and 5 bases from J, with 15 bases between. CDR1 and CDR2 from the germline V gene are MGHDK and SYGVNS. This CDR3 is 15 amino acids long. The CDR3 spells CASSPRGASNEKLFF. As DNA, the CDR3 is TGTGCCAGCAGTCCGAGGGGGGCTTCGAATGAAAAACTGTTTTTT.

Comment on this clonotype: An end of the junction differs from the germline gene, which may be a read error. The chain uses TRBV7-2 and TRBJ2-7; TRBD2 is a possible D gene (6 bases). This CDR3 is 16 amino acids long. The germline gives CDR1 SGHTA, CDR2 FQGNSA. CDR3 loop: CASSPSGTAITYERYF. The CDR3 region has the DNA TGTGCCAGCAGTCCATCTGGGACTGCGATAACCTACGAGCGGTACTTC.

Many counts were recorded for this clonotype. V gene TRBV4-1 combines with J gene TRBJ2-2; D is ambiguous. This CDR3 has 16 residues. The germline V gene has CDR1 MGHRA and CDR2 YSYEKL. Trimming pared 0 bases from V and 2 bases from J, leaving 10 bases between. Written as DNA, the CDR3 is TGCGCCAGCAGCCAAGAATGGCAGAAAAACACCGGGGAGCTGTTTTTT. Translated: CASSQEWQKNTGELFF.

The V call is TRBV7-2, the J call TRBJ2-3; no firm D call. CDR3 size: 14 residues. V dropped 0 bases and J dropped 5 bases, with 9 bases sitting between them. In germline, CDR1 is SGHTA, CDR2 FQGNSA. This CDR3 reads CASSLAPPQDTQYF. For the CDR3, the DNA is TGTGCCAGCAGCTTAGCGCCGCCTCAAGATACGCAGTATTTT.

J is TRBJ1-4 and V is TRBV12-3 or TRBV12-4; D not resolved. The CDR3 is made up of 11 amino acids. V was clipped by 2 bases and J by 12 bases, with 7 bases between them. CDR3 amino acids: CASSLREELFF. The DNA of the CDR3 is TGTGCCAGCAGTTTACGGGAGGAACTGTTTTTT.

The V and J genes are TRBV7-2 and TRBJ2-1, with a tentative D call TRBD2 (5 bases). Trimming took 2 bases from V and 5 from J, leaving 13 bases between them. This CDR3 spans 15 amino acids. In germline, CDR1 is SGHTA, CDR2 FQGNSA. The CDR3 coding sequence is TGTGCCAGCAGCTTACTGGCTAGCTACGACAATGAGCAGTTCTTC. Its protein product is CASSLLASYDNEQFF.

This chain connects TRBV4-2 to TRBJ2-4; D gene ambiguous. The V end lost 0 bases, the J end lost 6 bases, and 3 bases lay between the germline ends. Germline V gives CDR1 LGHNA, CDR2 YNFKEQ. CDR3 length: 12 residues. The CDR3 reads CASSQDVNIQYF. The CDR3, as DNA: TGTGCCAGCAGCCAAGATGTAAACATTCAGTACTTC.

The chain uses TRBV9 and TRBJ1-3; the D gene is possibly TRBD1 (6 bases). The CDR3 covers 15 residues. Between the trimmed V and J ends, which lost 2 bases and 4 bases, there was a span of 13 bases. CDR1 and CDR2 from the germline V gene are SGDLS and YYNGEE. This CDR3 is CASSVEGGRGNTIYF. The CDR3 region has the DNA TGTGCCAGCAGCGTCGAGGGGGGGCGGGGAAACACCATATATTTT.

This clonotype turned up a few times. One junction end does not reproduce the germline sequence, and a read error may be involved. The chain couples TRBV2 to TRBJ2-3, with D tentatively TRBD1 (6 bases). The germline V gene has CDR1 SNHLY and CDR2 FYNNEI. The CDR3 runs 13 residues. CDR3 sequence: CACSAGAGDTQYF. Here the CDR3 DNA reads TGTGCCTGCAGTGCAGGGGCGGGAGATACGCAGTATTTT.

The chain recombines TRBV20-1 with TRBJ2-5; D unresolved. The J call is in doubt because the DNA end fits TRBJ2-7 better. The CDR3 has 14 amino acids. CDR1 is DFQATT and CDR2 is SNEGSKA in the germline V gene (reference sequence). The CDR3 coding sequence is TGCAGTGCTAGAGCGCACCCTCCCTCCTACGAGCAGTACTTC. Its protein product is CSARAHPPSYEQYF.

The chain has TRBV20-1 and TRBJ1-2; D unclear. The CDR3 has 12 amino acids. With 7 bases removed from V and 8 bases from J, the gap between germline ends came to 17 bases. Germline V gives CDR1 DFQATT, CDR2 SNEGSKA (reference sequence). CDR3 DNA: TGCAGTGGCCCCGCGGAGGAGGGCGGCTACACCTTC. It yields the protein CSGPAEEGGYTF.

The chain links TRBV11-2 to TRBJ2-7, with 7 bases fitting TRBD1. Losses at the gene ends were 5 bases for V and 0 bases for J; bases not matched to a gene: 10. Germline V lookup: CDR1 SGHAT, CDR2 FQNNGV. The CDR3 has 16 amino acids. The CDR3 region is CASSREPGQYSYEQYF. CDR3 coding DNA: TGTGCCAGCAGCAGAGAACCGGGACAGTACTCCTACGAGCAGTACTTC.

The chain is built from TRBV20-1 and TRBJ2-3, with TRBD2 identical over 7 bases. Trimming at V came to 1 base and at J to 2 bases, leaving 6 bases not matched to a gene. This CDR3 comprises 15 residues. Germline CDR1 DFQATT, CDR2 SNEGSKA (reference sequence). In DNA form, the CDR3 reads TGCAGTGCTAGAGGCCTGAGCGGGAACACAGATACGCAGTATTTT. Protein product: CSARGLSGNTDTQYF.

This clonotype was observed a single time. The chain is built from TRBV12-3 or TRBV12-4 and TRBJ1-3; perhaps TRBD1 as D (5 bases). The CDR3 is 17 residues long. Trimming pared 2 bases from V and 4 bases from J, leaving 18 bases between. CDR3 bases: TGTGCCAGCAGTTTATATGGACACCCCAAGGACGGAAACACCATATATTTT. It specifies CASSLYGHPKDGNTIYF.

This clonotype was seen a few times. The genes are TRBV20-1 and TRBJ1-4, with D unresolved. V was trimmed by 1 base and J by 0 bases, leaving 9 bases between them. The V gene's germline CDR1 is DFQATT and CDR2 SNEGSKA (reference sequence). This CDR3 has 15 amino acids. The CDR3 region is CSARGTGTTNEKLFF. The CDR3 DNA sequence: TGCAGTGCTAGAGGGACGGGCACAACTAATGAAAAACTGTTTTTT.

The V call is TRBV12-3 or TRBV12-4, the J call TRBJ2-5; 10 bases are a match to TRBD2. With the DNA end fitting TRBJ2-7 better, the J assignment may be wrong. The length of the CDR3 is 14 residues. CDR3 amino acids: CASTLSGRSYEQYF. As DNA, the CDR3 is TGTGCCAGCACGCTTAGCGGGAGGTCCTACGAGCAGTACTTC.